What follows are 9 T cell receptor beta chains derived from one specimen sequenced in a study of CD8 T cells in Susac syndrome. RNA amounts of about 0.5 to 1 ug underwent reverse transcription with random hexamers. TCRdb reprocessed the immunoSEQ multiplex PCR reads via MiXCR and lists one record per CDR3 protein. The sample has approximately 190,000 distinct CDR3 sequences; approximately 95% are singletons. The specimen was CD8+ T cells from PBMCs. The receptors were gathered from a human donor with Susac syndrome.

V is TRBV27 and J is TRBJ2-7, with TRBD2 matching 7 bases. The CDR3 sequence is 15 residues long. The germline gives CDR1 MNHEY, CDR2 SMNVEV (reference sequence). The V and J ends lost 4 bases and 0 bases, in that order; junction bases with no gene match: 6. The CDR3 coding sequence is TGTGCCAGCAGTTCCCTTGGCGGGAGCTCCTACGAGCAGTACTTC. It codes for CASSSLGGSSYEQYF.

The V call is TRBV14, the J call TRBJ2-1; no firm D call. Trimming cost V 0 bases and J 5 bases, with 14 bases left between them. Germline CDR1 SGHDN, CDR2 FVKESK. The CDR3 sequence is 16 residues long. CDR3 region: CASSQDWAQSHNEQFF. The CDR3 nucleotides are TGTGCCAGCAGCCAAGATTGGGCCCAGAGCCACAATGAGCAGTTCTTC.

Only one count was recorded for this clonotype. Germline and junction disagree at one end, which may indicate a read error. V gene TRBV4-1 combines with J gene TRBJ2-4; D unclear. CDR1 and CDR2 from the germline V gene are MGHRA and YSYEKL. The CDR3 runs 13 residues. The CDR3: CASSQVLGRNQHF. CDR3 coding DNA: TGCGCCAGCAGCCAAGTCCTGGGTCGGAATCAGCACTTC.

The rearrangement links TRBV7-3 to TRBJ2-5, with TRBD1 matching over 9 bases. The CDR3 is made up of 17 amino acids. V was pared by 5 bases and J by 2 bases, with 12 bases of the junction left unmatched. The V gene's germline CDR1 is SGHTA and CDR2 FQGTGA. The CDR3: CASSQTGTGLIQETQYF. The CDR3 coding sequence is TGTGCCAGCAGCCAAACCGGGACAGGGCTAATACAAGAGACCCAGTACTTC.

The chain combines TRBV6-5 with TRBJ2-5, with 10 nucleotides matching TRBD2. The junction had 10 bases not matched to a gene; V was cut back by 7 bases and J by 5 bases. The germline CDR1 and CDR2 sequences are MNHEY and SVGAGI. CDR3 length: 15 residues. CDR3 sequence: CASTKAGLAVETQYF. The CDR3 nucleotides read TGTGCCAGCACAAAAGCCGGACTAGCGGTCGAGACCCAGTACTTC.

This chain links TRBV3-1 with TRBJ1-4; D is undetermined. Looked up from germline, CDR1 is LGHDT and CDR2 is YNNKEL (reference sequence). The CDR3 contains 15 residues. Trimming cost V 0 bases and J 15 bases, with 20 bases left between them. The CDR3 region is CASSQESEDQALLFF. In DNA form, the CDR3 reads TGTGCCAGCAGCCAAGAGTCGGAGGATCAGGCGTTATTGTTTTTT.

This chain uses TRBV5-6 with TRBJ2-1; 8 positions match TRBD1. This CDR3 has 16 residues. V dropped 4 bases and J dropped 8; count of bases not matched to a gene: 14. Looked up from germline, CDR1 is SGHDT and CDR2 is YYEEEE. This CDR3 reads CASSLATGAMWYEQFF. The DNA for the CDR3 is TGTGCCAGCAGCCTAGCGACAGGGGCGATGTGGTATGAGCAGTTCTTC.

This clonotype was recorded once. The rearrangement joins TRBV28 to TRBJ1-4; tentative D call: TRBD1 (5 bases). This CDR3 contains 14 residues. The ends were cut back, 10 bases at V and 0 bases at J, with 12 bases in the middle. Germline loops: CDR1 MDHEN, CDR2 SYDVKM. For the CDR3, the DNA is TGTGCCATTCGTGGGGCTGCAACTAATGAAAAACTGTTTTTT. This gives the protein CAIRGAATNEKLFF.

V gene TRBV7-9 combines with J gene TRBJ2-3; D gene ambiguous. CDR1 and CDR2 from the germline V gene are SEHNR and FQNEAQ (reference sequence). V gave up 1 base and J gave up 1 base, with 12 bases separating them. The CDR3 spans 16 residues. CDR3 DNA sequence: TGTGCCAGCAGCTTAGAAGGCAACAGTCGCACAGATACGCAGTATTTT. It translates to CASSLEGNSRTDTQYF.